The 2 T cell receptor beta chains below all came from one sample that was sequenced in a study of shared clonotypes between healthy human individuals. Cells designated naive CD8 were CD45RO-negative and were positively selected for CCR7, with terminally differentiated effector memory CD45RA+ cells excluded. Repertoires were generated with immunoSEQ multiplex PCR, while TCRdb's copy carries only in-frame clones and drops some. This table has about 820,000 clones, 92% appearing once. The sample comprised naive CD8+ T cells sorted from blood. These TCRs come from a man aged 30-40 years in good health.

J is TRBJ2-7 and V is TRBV5-1; 8 bases map to TRBD1. This CDR3 spans 15 amino acids. J was trimmed by 2 bases and V by 4 bases; bases with no gene match: 8. Germline CDR1 is SGHRS and CDR2 is YFSETQ. This chain's CDR3 is CASSPLGQGTYEQYF. CDR3 coding DNA: TGCGCCAGCAGCCCTCTCGGACAGGGCACCTACGAGCAGTACTTC.

This clone occurred once. The rearrangement links TRBV2 to TRBJ2-1; 12 bases fit TRBD2. J gave up 8 bases and V 5 bases, and 10 bases lay outside the gene matches. Germline V gives CDR1 SNHLY, CDR2 FYNNEI. The CDR3 covers 16 residues. Here the CDR3 reads CASSISLAGGKDEQFF. The DNA for the CDR3 is TGTGCCAGCAGTATAAGTCTAGCGGGAGGGAAAGATGAGCAGTTCTTC.